This TCR beta chain originates from a study of shared clonotypes between healthy human individuals. Study at large: The study used three CD4 naive, three CD4 memory, two CD8 naive and one CD8 memory plate per donor.

With respect to this clone: Its antigen is currently unknown.

The authors split each subset's genomic DNA evenly across several immunoSEQ plates. Data came from immunoSEQ multiplex PCR; TCRdb stores just in-frame clones and leaves some out. The data contain 2 million to 2.5 million clones, nearly 97% of them singletons. General observations from the study: Clonotypes shared by all four donors outscored non-shared clonotypes in generation probability. An effect of sequencing depth on clonotype sharing among donors was expected.

The sample was naive CD4+ T cells sorted from blood. The subset denotes: CD45RA+ positively selected. This receptor was taken from a man aged 18 to 30 in good health.

The CDR3 here is CASTLAGTGSSPLHF. CDR3 bases: TGTGCCAGCACCTTGGCCGGGACAGGGAGTTCACCCCTCCACTTT. The rearrangement uses TRBV27 and TRBJ1-6; 9 bases fit TRBD1. V gave up 7 bases and J gave up 9 bases; unmatched junction bases: 10. The CDR3 consists of 15 residues. CDR1 and CDR2 (germline): MNHEY, SMNVEV (reference sequence).